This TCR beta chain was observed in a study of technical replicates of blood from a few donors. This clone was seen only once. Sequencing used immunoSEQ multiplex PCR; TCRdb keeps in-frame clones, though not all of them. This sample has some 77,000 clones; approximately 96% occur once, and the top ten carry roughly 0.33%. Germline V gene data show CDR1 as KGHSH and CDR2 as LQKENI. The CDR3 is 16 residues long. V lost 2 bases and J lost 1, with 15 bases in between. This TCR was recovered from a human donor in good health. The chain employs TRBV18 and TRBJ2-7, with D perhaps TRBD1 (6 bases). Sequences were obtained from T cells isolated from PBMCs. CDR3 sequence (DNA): TGTGCCAGCTCACCAAGGGGGTCCCGGGAATCCTACGAGCAGTACTTC. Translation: CASSPRGSRESYEQYF.